This record concerns one T cell receptor (beta chain) sequence. Germline V gene sequence: CDR1 SGHKS, CDR2 YYEKEE (reference sequence). The CDR3 runs to 14 residues. V dropped 3 bases and J dropped 8; count of bases not matched to a gene: 7. This sample is drawn from a study of blood T cell repertoires in COVID-19. Whole-study context: Sites in the United States, Italy and Spain provided acute and convalescent COVID-19 samples. Sources were T cells, B-cell-depleted T cells, or PBMCs; the material itself was cDNA or gDNA.

In the study's own analysis: Amplification of reference gene primers provided the estimated nucleated cell counts. TCRdb's table, derived via immunoSEQ multiplex PCR, lists solely in-frame clones and lacks some. The DNA was the basis for D and trimming; V, J and clone size are from that table. The sample has 200,000 to 250,000 clones, over 60% seen once; the top ten hold 7% to 8.5%. This TCR derives from a woman between 65 and 79 years old with acute or convalescent COVID-19. The chain employs TRBV5-5 and TRBJ1-4; 7 bases fit TRBD1. The sample consisted of peripheral blood. CDR3: CASSSGQVVEKLFF. The DNA of the CDR3 is TGTGCCAGCAGCTCCGGACAGGTGGTCGAAAAACTGTTTTTT.